This TCR beta chain was obtained from a study of HIV-infected patients and healthy controls. All unsorted peripheral T cells were captured because whole blood was used without fractionation. Reverse transcription used about 500 ng RNA and constant-region primers for alpha and beta. Using multiplexing indices, alpha and beta chain libraries were generated apart by chain-specific third strand synthesis. Ligation attached cDNA to a 5' RACE adapter that carried a random hexamer and SP2 site. TCRdb reprocessed the 5' RACE reads via MiXCR and lists one record per CDR3 protein. The sample comprises about 3,300 distinct CDR3 sequences, 20% to 25% of which are singletons, and roughly 30% rests with the top ten. The table lists this clonotype with a few counts. Its antigen is still unknown. Findings of the study overall: Unequal distinct sequence numbers between patients and controls complicated comparisons. The study did not determine the donors' HLA types. A major limitation was that merely sixteen HIV-infected individuals were processed.

The V gene lost 3 bases and the J gene lost 8 bases, with 10 bases spanning the gap. CDR1 and CDR2 (germline): SGHTA, FQGNSA. The CDR3 is made up of 12 amino acids. Sequenced here: blood, sampled before antiretroviral therapy. This receptor was obtained from an adult with HIV infection. The chain is built from TRBV7-2 and TRBJ1-2, with D perhaps matching TRBD1 (5 bases). The CDR3 here is CASSFQGGGYTF. Written as DNA, the CDR3 is TGTGCCAGCAGCTTTCAGGGAGGAGGCTACACCTTC.